A single sample is the source of the 8 T cell receptor beta chains below, sequenced in a study of a mutant IDH1 vaccine in newly diagnosed glioma. Sequencing used immunoSEQ multiplex PCR; TCRdb keeps in-frame clones, though not all of them. The data show around 50,000 clones, about 88% seen once. The time point: week 47, end of study. Every vaccine dose comprised 300 ug of mutant IDH1 20-mer peptide plus topical imiquimod. Antigens of these TCRs are unknown. The sequenced sample was PBMCs, obtained from a glioma patient whose treatment included an IDH1 peptide vaccine. The receptors originated from a woman aged 25 to 39 with glioma. Some clones in this sample may be carry-over from other donors' samples.

The J gene is TRBJ1-5, the V gene TRBV19; D is ambiguous. The CDR3 is 16 residues long. Looked up from germline, CDR1 is LNHDA and CDR2 is SQIVND (reference sequence). Trimming pared 6 bases from V and 5 bases from J, leaving 20 bases between. The CDR3 DNA follows: TGTGCCAGTAGAGTGGACGTCGGTTCTCTTCATCAGCCCCAGCATTTT. Its translation: CASRVDVGSLHQPQHF.

The CDR3 sequence: CATPGRNSSYEQYF. CDR3 nucleotide sequence: TGTGCCACCCCGGGCCGAAATAGTTCCTACGAGCAGTACTTC. The chain uses TRBV28 and TRBJ2-7; D remains ambiguous. With 10 bases removed from V and 1 base from J, the gap between germline ends came to 17 bases. This CDR3 is 14 amino acids long. Germline V gene data show CDR1 as MDHEN and CDR2 as SYDVKM.

V gene TRBV4-2 combines with J gene TRBJ1-1, with TRBD1 matching 7 bases. Trimming took 0 bases from V and 6 from J; bases not matched to a gene: 4. CDR1 and CDR2 from the germline V gene are LGHNA and YNFKEQ. The CDR3 has 14 residues. The CDR3 DNA reads as TGTGCCAGCAGCCAAGACCAGGGGGGCCCTGAAGCTTTCTTT. Its protein is CASSQDQGGPEAFF.

The chain joins TRBV7-6 to TRBJ2-7; 10 nucleotides match TRBD2. The CDR3 has 16 residues. CDR1 is SGHVS, CDR2 FNYEAQ, per germline. Unmatched junction bases numbered 7, after V lost 5 bases and J lost 0 bases. CDR3 sequence reads: CASSDHLAGGSYEQYF. CDR3 in DNA: TGTGCCAGCAGCGACCACTTAGCGGGAGGCTCCTACGAGCAGTACTTC.

The chain couples TRBV19 to TRBJ2-1; a possible D gene is TRBD1 (6 bases). V shed 10 bases and J shed 3 bases, with 16 bases lying between them. In germline, CDR1 is LNHDA, CDR2 SQIVND (reference sequence). This CDR3 has 14 residues. CDR3: CATTFGQNYNEQFF. As DNA, the CDR3 is TGTGCCACGACGTTCGGACAGAACTACAATGAGCAGTTCTTC. Together with reference TRBV19 and TRBJ2-1, the CDR3 gives the full variable domain: DGGITQSPKYLFRKEGQNVTLSCEQNLNHDAMYWYRQDPGQGLRLIYYSQIVNDFQKGDIAEGYSVSREKKESFPLTVTSAQKNPTAFYLCATTFGQNYNEQFFGPGTRLTVL.

The V call is TRBV28, the J call TRBJ2-1; 7 bases align to TRBD1. The CDR3 covers 16 residues. The V segment lost 5 bases and the J segment 6 bases; nucleotides outside the gene matches: 13. Per the germline V gene, CDR1 is MDHEN and CDR2 is SYDVKM. The CDR3 DNA reads TGTGCCAGCAGTCCAATACAGGGGAACGACGGCAATGAGCAGTTCTTC. It yields the protein CASSPIQGNDGNEQFF. Full variable domain (rest looked up from reference TRBV28 and TRBJ2-1): DVKVTQSSRYLVKRTGEKVFLECVQDMDHENMFWYRQDPGLGLRLIYFSYDVKMKEKGDIPEGYSVSREKKERFSLILESASTNQTSMYLCASSPIQGNDGNEQFFGPGTRLTVL.

This clone was seen only once. The chain carries TRBV2 and TRBJ1-5; no reliable D call. From germline, CDR1 is SNHLY and CDR2 FYNNEI. Deletions cut 2 bases from V and 3 bases from J, with 11 bases between. This CDR3 has 15 amino acids. The CDR3 spells CASSERRDDNQPQHF. The CDR3 DNA sequence: TGTGCCAGCAGTGAACGGCGGGATGACAATCAGCCCCAGCATTTT.

This sequence joins TRBV29-1 and TRBJ2-7; TRBD1 agrees at 9 bases. The germline V gene has CDR1 SQVTM and CDR2 ANQGSEA. Trimming took 4 bases from V and 4 from J; bases not matched to a gene: 5. The CDR3 spans 13 residues. CDR3 nucleotides: TGCAGCGTTGCCGGGACAGGGTGGTACGAGCAGTACTTC. Residues: CSVAGTGWYEQYF.